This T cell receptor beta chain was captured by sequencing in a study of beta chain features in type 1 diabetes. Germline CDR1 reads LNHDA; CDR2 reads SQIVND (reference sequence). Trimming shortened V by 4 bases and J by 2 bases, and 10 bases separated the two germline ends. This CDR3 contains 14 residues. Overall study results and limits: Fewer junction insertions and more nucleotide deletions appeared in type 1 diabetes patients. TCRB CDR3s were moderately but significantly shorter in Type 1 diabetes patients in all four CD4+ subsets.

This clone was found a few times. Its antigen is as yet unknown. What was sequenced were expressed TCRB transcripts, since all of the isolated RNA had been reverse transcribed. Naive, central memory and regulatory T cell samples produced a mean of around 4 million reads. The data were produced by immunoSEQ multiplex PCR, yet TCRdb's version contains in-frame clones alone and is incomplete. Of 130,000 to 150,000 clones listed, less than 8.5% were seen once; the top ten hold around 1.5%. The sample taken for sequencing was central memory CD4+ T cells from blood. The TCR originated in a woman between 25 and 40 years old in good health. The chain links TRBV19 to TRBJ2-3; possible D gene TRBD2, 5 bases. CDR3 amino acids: CASSTGFNTDTQYF. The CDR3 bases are TGTGCCAGTAGTACGGGATTCAACACAGATACGCAGTATTTT.